These T cell receptor beta chains were read from a single sample in a study of blood T cell repertoires in COVID-19. Profiled with immunoSEQ multiplex PCR; TCRdb holds only in-frame clones, not every one. Of roughly 290,000 clones listed, more than 75% were seen once; the top ten hold roughly 2.1%. Sequences were obtained from peripheral blood. These receptors were collected from a woman aged 30 to 39 who had recovered from COVID-19. Each CDR3 is given with its conserved first and last residue.

TRBJ1-1 | TRBV5-1 | CASRQLNTEAFF
TRBJ1-2 | TRBV19 | CASSRDSGYTF
TRBJ2-7 | TRBV6-1 | CASSELAEREQYF
TRBJ2-1 | TRBV7-3 | CASSYLAGGPGNEQFF
TRBJ2-1 | TRBV7-9 | CASSLLEPGLAYNEQFF
TRBJ1-1 | TRBV7-9 | CASSFPGQALRQAFF
TRBJ1-6 | TRBV11-2 | CASSLGGATGFSPLHF
TRBJ1-2 | TRBV3-1/TRBV3-2 | CASSPRTGGVYGYTF
TRBJ2-7 | TRBV18 | CASSPGQNGEQYF
TRBJ1-1 | TRBV19 | CASSTPLTGMNTEAFF